This TCR beta chain appears in the sequencing data of a study of T cell responses to AZD1222 COVID-19 vaccine. Sequencing was performed with immunoSEQ multiplex PCR; in TCRdb, only in-frame clones are kept and a portion is missing. In the table there are approximately 130,000 clones, approximately 91% of which are singletons. Trimming cost V 4 bases and J 5 bases; bases outside gene matches: 15. The CDR3 length is 18 residues. Germline CDR1 reads MGHRA; CDR2 reads YSYEKL. This sequence originates from an adult who received the AZD1222 COVID-19 vaccine. The chain joins TRBV4-1 to TRBJ2-3, with 10 nucleotides matching TRBD1. Here the sequenced sample was peripheral blood, taken 28 days after the second AZD1222 dose. The CDR3 protein is CASSLIPSDRGQLDTQYF. The CDR3 region has the DNA TGCGCCAGCAGCCTGATCCCCTCCGACAGGGGGCAATTAGATACGCAGTATTTT.